The clone carrying this TCR beta chain was picked up many times. No antigen is known for it. This sample stems from a study of early T cells in non-severe SARS-CoV-2 infection. Study in general: Sequencing used unsorted whole-blood bulk RNA, so chains lack pairing. Study-level results: Matches to VDJdb favored anti-spike CD8 responses and missed private and CD4 specificities.

CDR1 is DFQATT, CDR2 SNEGSKA, per germline (reference sequence). V was trimmed by 0 bases and J by 1 base, leaving 19 bases between them. The CDR3 sequence is 17 residues long. As part of library construction, unique molecular identifiers were attached to individual cDNA molecules. TCRdb fed the 5' RACE reads into MiXCR, producing one record per CDR3 protein. The profile covers 55,000 to 70,000 distinct CDR3 sequences, with 12% appearing a single time and 1.5% to 2% taken by the ten largest. The receptor was isolated from an adult who was a healthcare worker with PCR-confirmed SARS-CoV-2 infection or an uninfected control (not recorded which). Sequencing was performed on whole blood. The gene calls are TRBV20-1 and TRBJ2-7, with D possibly being TRBD1 (6 bases). CDR3 sequence (DNA): TGCAGTGCTAGAGATCTTTTGGGGGCGCCGAATTCCTACGAGCAGTACTTC. Its translation: CSARDLLGAPNSYEQYF.